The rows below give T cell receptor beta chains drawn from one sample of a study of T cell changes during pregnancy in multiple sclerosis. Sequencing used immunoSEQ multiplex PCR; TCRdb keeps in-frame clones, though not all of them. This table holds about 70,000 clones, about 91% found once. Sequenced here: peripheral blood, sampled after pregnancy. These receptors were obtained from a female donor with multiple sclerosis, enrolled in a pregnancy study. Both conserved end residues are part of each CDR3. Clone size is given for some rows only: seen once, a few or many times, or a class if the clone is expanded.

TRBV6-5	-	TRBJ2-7	CASSYTGANPFYEQYF
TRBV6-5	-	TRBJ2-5	CASSFRGIETQYF
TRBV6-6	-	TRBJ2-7	CASSYSTGGGDEQYF
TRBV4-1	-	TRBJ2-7	CASSQQLAGSYEQYF
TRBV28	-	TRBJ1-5	CASSSGQGDQPQHF
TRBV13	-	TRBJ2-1	CASSLRGSESYNEQFF
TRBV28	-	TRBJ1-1	CASSSPGTVNTEAFF
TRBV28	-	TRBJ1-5	CASSPTLGAVGNQPQHF
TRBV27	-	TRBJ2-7	CASSRQGIPYEQYF
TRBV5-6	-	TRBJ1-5	CASSLAGTGHDSNQPQHF
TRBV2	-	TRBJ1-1	CASSWDRAGTEAFF
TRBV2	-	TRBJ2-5	CASSPRDSLGTQYF
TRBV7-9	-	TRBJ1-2	CASSPGTDTNYGYTF
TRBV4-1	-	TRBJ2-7	CASSQGQTGNYEQYF
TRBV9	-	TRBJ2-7	CASSVGTHYEQYF
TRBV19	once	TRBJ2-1	CASTKQTGWNNEQFF
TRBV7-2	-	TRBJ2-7	CASSSAKSVSSYEQYF
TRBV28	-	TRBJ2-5	CASGGGMGYWFQETQYF
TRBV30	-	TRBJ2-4	CAWSVPPGRGSSIQYF
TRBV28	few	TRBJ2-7	CASSLQGAQGQYF
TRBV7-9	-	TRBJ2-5	CASSLVQGGETQYF